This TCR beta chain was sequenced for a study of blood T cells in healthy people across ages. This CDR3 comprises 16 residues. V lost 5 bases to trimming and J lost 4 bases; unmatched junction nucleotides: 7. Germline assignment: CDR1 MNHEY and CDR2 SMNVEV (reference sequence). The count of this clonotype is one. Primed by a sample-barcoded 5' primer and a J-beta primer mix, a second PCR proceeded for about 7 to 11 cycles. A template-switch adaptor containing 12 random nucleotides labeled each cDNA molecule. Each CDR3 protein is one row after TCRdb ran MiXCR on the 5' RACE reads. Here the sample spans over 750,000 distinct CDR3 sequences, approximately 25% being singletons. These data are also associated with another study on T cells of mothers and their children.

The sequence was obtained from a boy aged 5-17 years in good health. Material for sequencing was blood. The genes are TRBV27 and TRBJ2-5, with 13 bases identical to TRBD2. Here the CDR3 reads CASSTDGLAGVETQYF. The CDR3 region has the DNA TGTGCCAGCAGTACAGATGGACTAGCGGGAGTAGAGACCCAGTACTTC.